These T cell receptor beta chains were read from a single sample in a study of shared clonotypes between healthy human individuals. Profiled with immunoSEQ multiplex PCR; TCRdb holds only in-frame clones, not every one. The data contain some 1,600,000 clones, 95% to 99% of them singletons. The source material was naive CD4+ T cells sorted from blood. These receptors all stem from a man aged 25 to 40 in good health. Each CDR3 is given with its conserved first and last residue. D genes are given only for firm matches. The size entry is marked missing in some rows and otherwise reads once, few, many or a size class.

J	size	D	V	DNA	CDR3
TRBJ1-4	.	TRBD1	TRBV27	TGTGCCAGCAGTTTATATTGGCAGGGGGTGGAAACTAATGAAAAACTGTTTTTT	CASSLYWQGVETNEKLFF
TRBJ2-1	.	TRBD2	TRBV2	TGTGCCAGCAGTGGGACTAGCGGGAGGATTAGCTCCTACAATGAGCAGTTCTTC	CASSGTSGRISSYNEQFF
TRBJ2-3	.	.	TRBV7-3	TGTGCCAGCAGCCCGGTTCGGCAGGGTACGCAGTATTTT	CASSPVRQGTQYF
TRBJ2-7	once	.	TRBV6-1	TGTGCCAGCAGTGTTTTCTTACAGCAGTACTTC	CASSVFLQQYF
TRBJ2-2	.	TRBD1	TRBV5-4	TGTGCCAGCAGCGGACCCGGGACAGGGAAGGCCGGGGAGCTGTTTTTT	CASSGPGTGKAGELFF
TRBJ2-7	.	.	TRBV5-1	TGCGCCAGCAGCTATAGAGTCTCCTACGAGCAGTACTTC	CASSYRVSYEQYF
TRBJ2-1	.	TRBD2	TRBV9	TGTGCCAGCAGCGTTAGCGGGGAGGGGCTCAATGAGCAGTTCTTC	CASSVSGEGLNEQFF
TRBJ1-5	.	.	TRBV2	TGTGCCAGCAGTGACCAAGACACGGCTCGACAGCCCCAGCATTTT	CASSDQDTARQPQHF
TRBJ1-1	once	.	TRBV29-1	TGCAGCGTTTTCTGGAACACTGAAGCTTTCTTT	CSVFWNTEAFF
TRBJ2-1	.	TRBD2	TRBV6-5	TGTGCCAGCAGACTAGCGGGAGGGCGAAATGAGCAGTTCTTC	CASRLAGGRNEQFF
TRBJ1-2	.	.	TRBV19	TGTGCCAGTAGCACTAAGGCCACGGCCTATGGCTACACCTTC	CASSTKATAYGYTF
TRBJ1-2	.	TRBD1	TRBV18	TGTGCCAGCTCACGATCCGGGACAGGGGTCTATGGCTACACCTTC	CASSRSGTGVYGYTF
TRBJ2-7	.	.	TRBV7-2	TGTGCCAGCAGCCAGGAACCGGGGGCCTACGAGCAGTACTTC	CASSQEPGAYEQYF
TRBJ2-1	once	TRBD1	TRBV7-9	TGTGCCAGCAGCCGAAGGACAGGGGGGGCCTTCAGCTCCTACAATGAGCAGTTCTTC	CASSRRTGGAFSSYNEQFF
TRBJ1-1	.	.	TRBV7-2	TGTGCCAGCAGCTTATTACAGGGAGGTGCTTTCTTT	CASSLLQGGAFF
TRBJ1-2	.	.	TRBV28	TGTGCCAGCAGAACCTCCCTTCGGGGCTACACCTTC	CASRTSLRGYTF
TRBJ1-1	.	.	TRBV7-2	TGTGCCAGCAGGGAAACGGGACTAAACACTGAAGCTTTCTTT	CASRETGLNTEAFF